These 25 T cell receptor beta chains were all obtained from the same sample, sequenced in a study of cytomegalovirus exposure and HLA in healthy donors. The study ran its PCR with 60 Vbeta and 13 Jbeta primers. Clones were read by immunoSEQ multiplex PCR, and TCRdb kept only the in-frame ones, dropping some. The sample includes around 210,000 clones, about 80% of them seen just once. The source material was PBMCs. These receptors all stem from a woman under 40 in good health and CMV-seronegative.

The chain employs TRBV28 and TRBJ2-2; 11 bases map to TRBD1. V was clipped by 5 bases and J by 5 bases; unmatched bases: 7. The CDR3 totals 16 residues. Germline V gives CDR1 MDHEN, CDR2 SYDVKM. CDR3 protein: CASSEGTGGRTGELFF. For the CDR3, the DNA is TGTGCCAGCAGTGAAGGGACAGGGGGGCGTACCGGGGAGCTGTTTTTT.

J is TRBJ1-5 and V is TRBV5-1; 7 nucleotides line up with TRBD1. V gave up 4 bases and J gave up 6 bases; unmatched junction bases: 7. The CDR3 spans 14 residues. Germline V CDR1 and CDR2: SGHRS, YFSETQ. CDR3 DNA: TGCGCCAGCAGCCTAGGACAGGAAGGTCAGCCCCAGCATTTT. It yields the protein CASSLGQEGQPQHF.

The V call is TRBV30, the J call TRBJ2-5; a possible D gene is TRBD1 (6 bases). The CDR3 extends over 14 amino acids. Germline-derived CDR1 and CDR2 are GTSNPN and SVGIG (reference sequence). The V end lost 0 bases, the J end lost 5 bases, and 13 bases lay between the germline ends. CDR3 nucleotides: TGTGCCTGGAGTGTTAAGACCCAGGGGGAGACCCAGTACTTC. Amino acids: CAWSVKTQGETQYF.

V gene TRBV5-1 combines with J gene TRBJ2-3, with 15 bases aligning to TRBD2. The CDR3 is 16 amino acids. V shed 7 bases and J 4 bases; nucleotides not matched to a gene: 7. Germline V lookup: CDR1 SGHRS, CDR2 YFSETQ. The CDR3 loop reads CASRRGLAGGPDTQYF. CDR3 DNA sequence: TGCGCCAGCCGAAGAGGACTAGCGGGGGGGCCAGATACGCAGTATTTT.

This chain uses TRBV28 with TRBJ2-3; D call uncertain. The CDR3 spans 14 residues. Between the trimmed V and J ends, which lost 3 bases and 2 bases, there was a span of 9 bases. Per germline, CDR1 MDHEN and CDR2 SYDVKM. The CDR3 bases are TGTGCCAGCAGTTTTGGTCAGAACACAGATACGCAGTATTTT. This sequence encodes CASSFGQNTDTQYF.

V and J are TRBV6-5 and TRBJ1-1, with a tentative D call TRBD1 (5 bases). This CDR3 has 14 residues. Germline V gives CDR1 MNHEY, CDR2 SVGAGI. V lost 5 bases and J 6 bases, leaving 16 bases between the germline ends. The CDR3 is CASSLTGRGAEAFF. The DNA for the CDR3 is TGTGCCAGCAGTCTTACCGGTCGGGGGGCTGAAGCTTTCTTT.

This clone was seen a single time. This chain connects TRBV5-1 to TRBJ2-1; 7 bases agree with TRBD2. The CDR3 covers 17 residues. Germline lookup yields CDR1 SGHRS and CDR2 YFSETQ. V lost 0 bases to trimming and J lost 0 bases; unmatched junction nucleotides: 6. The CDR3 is CASSLGLADSSYNEQFF. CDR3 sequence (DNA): TGCGCCAGCAGCTTGGGGCTAGCGGATAGCTCCTACAATGAGCAGTTCTTC.

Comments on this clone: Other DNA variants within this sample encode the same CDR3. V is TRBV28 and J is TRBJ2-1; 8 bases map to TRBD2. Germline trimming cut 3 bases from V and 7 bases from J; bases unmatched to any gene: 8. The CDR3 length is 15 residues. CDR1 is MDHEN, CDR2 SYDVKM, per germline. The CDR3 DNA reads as TGTGCCAGCAGTTTTCCCCTACGGGGGGGGAATGAGCAGTTCTTC. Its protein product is CASSFPLRGGNEQFF.

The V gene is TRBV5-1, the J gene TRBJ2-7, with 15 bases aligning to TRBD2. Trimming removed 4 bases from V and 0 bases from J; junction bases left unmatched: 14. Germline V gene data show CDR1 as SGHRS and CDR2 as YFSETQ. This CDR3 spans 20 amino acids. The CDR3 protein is CASSPGRTSGRATSSYEQYF. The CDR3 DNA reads TGCGCCAGCAGCCCTGGGCGGACTAGCGGGAGGGCGACGAGCTCCTACGAGCAGTACTTC.

This CDR3 reads CASSWPSGGDYEQYF. The DNA for the CDR3 is TGCGCCAGCAGCTGGCCCTCAGGGGGTGATTACGAGCAGTACTTC. V and J are TRBV5-1 and TRBJ2-7; 7 nucleotides match TRBD1. V was pared by 3 bases and J by 4 bases, with 10 bases of the junction left unmatched. This CDR3 spans 15 amino acids. The germline gives CDR1 SGHRS, CDR2 YFSETQ. The whole variable domain, filled in from reference TRBV5-1 and TRBJ2-7, reads KAGVTQTPRYLIKTRGQQVTLSCSPISGHRSVSWYQQTPGQGLQFLFEYFSETQRNKGNFPGRFSGRQFSNSRSEMNVSTLELGDSALYLCASSWPSGGDYEQYFGPGTRLTVT.

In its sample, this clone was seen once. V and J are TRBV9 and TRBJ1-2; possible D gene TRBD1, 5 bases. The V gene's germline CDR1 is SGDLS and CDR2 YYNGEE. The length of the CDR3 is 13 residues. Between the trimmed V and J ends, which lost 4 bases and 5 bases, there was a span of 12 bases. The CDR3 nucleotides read TGTGCCAGCAGCCCCAGACAGACATATGGCTACACCTTC. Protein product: CASSPRQTYGYTF.

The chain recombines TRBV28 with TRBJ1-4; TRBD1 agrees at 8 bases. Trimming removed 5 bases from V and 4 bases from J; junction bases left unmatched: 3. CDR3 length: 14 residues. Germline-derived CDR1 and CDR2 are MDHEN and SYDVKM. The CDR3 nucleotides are TGTGCCAGCAGTCCCGGACAGGGTAATGAAAAACTGTTTTTT. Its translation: CASSPGQGNEKLFF.

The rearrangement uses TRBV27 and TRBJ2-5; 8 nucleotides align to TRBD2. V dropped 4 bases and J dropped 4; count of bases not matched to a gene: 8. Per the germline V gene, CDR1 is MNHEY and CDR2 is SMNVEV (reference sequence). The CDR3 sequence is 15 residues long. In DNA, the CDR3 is TGTGCCAGCAGTTCCAGAAGGACTAGCCGAGAGACCCAGTACTTC. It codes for CASSSRRTSRETQYF.

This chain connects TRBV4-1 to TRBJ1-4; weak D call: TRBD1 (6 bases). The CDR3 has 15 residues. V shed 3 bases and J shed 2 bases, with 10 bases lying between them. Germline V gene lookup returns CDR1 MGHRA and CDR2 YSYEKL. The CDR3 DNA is TGCGCCAGCAGCCAGACAGGCTCCACTAATGAAAAACTGTTTTTT. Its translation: CASSQTGSTNEKLFF.

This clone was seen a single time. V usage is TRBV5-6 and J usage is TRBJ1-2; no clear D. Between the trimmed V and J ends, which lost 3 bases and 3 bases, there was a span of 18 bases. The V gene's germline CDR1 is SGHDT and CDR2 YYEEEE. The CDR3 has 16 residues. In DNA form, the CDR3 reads TGTGCCAGCAGCTCGTCACAGAGTAACGCGTACTATGGCTACACCTTC. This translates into CASSSSQSNAYYGYTF.

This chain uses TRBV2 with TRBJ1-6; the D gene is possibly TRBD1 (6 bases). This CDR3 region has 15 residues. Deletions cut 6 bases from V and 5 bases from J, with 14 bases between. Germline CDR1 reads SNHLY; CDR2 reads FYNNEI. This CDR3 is CASRPRTDNNSPLHF. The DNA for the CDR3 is TGTGCCAGCAGACCTAGGACAGATAATAATTCACCCCTCCACTTT.

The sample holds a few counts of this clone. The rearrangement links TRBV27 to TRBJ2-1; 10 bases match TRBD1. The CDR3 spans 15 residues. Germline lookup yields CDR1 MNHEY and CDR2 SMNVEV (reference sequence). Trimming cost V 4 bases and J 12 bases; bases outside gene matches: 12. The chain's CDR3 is CASSSTGGLNGLQFF. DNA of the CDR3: TGTGCCAGCAGTTCGACAGGGGGCTTGAACGGTTTGCAGTTCTTC.

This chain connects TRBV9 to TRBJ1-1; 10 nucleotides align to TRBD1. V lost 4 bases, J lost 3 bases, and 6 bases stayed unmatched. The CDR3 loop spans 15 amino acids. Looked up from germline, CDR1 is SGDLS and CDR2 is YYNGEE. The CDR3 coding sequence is TGTGCCAGCAGCCCGGGGACAGGGGTGGACACTGAAGCTTTCTTT. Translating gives CASSPGTGVDTEAFF.

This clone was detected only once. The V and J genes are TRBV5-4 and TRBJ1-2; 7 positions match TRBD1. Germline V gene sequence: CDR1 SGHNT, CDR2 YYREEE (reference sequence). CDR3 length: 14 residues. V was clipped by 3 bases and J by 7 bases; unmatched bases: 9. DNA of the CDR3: TGTGCCAGCAGCTCGCGACAGGGACGGAGTGGCTACACCTTC. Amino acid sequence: CASSSRQGRSGYTF.

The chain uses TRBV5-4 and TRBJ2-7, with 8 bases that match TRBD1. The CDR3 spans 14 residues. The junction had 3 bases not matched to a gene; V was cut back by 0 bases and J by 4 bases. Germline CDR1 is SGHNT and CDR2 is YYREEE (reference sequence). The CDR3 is CASSLGQGIYEQYF. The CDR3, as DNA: TGTGCCAGCAGCTTGGGACAGGGGATTTACGAGCAGTACTTC.

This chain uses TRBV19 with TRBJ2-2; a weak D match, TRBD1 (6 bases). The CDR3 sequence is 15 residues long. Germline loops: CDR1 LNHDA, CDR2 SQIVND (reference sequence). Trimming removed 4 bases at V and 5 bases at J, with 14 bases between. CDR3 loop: CASSRGTINTGELFF. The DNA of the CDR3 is TGTGCCAGTAGTAGGGGGACAATAAATACCGGGGAGCTGTTTTTT.

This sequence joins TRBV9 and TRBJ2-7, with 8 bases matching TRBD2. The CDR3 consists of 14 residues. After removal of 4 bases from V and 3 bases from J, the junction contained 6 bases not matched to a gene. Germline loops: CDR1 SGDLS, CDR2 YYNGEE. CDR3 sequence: CASSPRTSFYEQYF. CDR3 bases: TGTGCCAGCAGCCCCCGGACTAGCTTCTACGAGCAGTACTTC.

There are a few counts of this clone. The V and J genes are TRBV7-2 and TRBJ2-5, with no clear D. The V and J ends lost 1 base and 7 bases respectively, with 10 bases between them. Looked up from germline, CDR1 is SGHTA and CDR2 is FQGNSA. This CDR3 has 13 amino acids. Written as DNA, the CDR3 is TGTGCCAGCAGCTTAGGTAACCTAGGGACCCAGTACTTC. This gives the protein CASSLGNLGTQYF.

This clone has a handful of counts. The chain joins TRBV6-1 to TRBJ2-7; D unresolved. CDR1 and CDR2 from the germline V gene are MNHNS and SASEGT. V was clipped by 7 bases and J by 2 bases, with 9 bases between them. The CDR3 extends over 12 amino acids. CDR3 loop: CASTYLTYEQYF. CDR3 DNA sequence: TGTGCCAGCACCTACCTAACCTACGAGCAGTACTTC.

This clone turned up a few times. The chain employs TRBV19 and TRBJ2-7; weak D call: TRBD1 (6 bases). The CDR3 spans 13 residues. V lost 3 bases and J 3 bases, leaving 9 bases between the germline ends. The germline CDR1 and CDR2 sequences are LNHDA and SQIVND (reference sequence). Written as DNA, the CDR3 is TGTGCCAGTAGTATGGGGACAAACTACGAGCAGTACTTC. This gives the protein CASSMGTNYEQYF.